This T cell receptor (beta chain) was captured in a study of blood T cell repertoires in COVID-19. On the study more broadly: PBMCs, B-cell-depleted T cells, or T cells provided the cDNA or gDNA that made up the material.

V gave up 1 base and J gave up 6 bases, with 9 bases separating them. The CDR3 length is 13 residues. Germline V gene lookup returns CDR1 MGHRA and CDR2 YSYEKL. Repertoires were generated with immunoSEQ multiplex PCR, while TCRdb's copy carries only in-frame clones and drops some. Here the sample spans fewer than 350,000 clones, more than 80% being singletons. V and J are TRBV4-1 and TRBJ1-1; no reliable D call. The sequence came from a woman aged 25 to 39 with COVID-19, enrolled during active disease. The specimen sequenced was peripheral blood. The chain's CDR3 is CASSQVSLSEAFF. Here the CDR3 DNA reads TGCGCCAGCAGCCAAGTCAGTCTTTCTGAAGCTTTCTTT.